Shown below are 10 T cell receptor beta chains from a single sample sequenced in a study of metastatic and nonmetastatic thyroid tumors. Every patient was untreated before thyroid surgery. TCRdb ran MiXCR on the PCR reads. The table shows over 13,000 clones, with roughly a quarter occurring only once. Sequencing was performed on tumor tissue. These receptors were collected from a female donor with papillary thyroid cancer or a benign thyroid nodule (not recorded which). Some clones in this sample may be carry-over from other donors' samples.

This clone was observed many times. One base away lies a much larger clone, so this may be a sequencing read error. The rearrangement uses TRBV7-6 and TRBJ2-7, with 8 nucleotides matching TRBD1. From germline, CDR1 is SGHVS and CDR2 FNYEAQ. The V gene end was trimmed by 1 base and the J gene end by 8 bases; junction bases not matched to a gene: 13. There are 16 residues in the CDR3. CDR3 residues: CASSLGGGQGSEKQYF. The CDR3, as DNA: TGTGCCAGCAGCTTAGGAGGCGGACAGGGCTCCGAGAAGCAGTACTTC.

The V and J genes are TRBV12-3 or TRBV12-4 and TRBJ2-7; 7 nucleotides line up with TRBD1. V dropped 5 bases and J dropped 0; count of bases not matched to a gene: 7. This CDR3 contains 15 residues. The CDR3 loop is CASSKRQGISYEQYF. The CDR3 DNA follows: TGTGCCAGCAGTAAGAGACAGGGTATCTCCTACGAGCAGTACTTC.

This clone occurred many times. In DNA, the CDR3 is TGTGCCAGCAGCAGGTCAGCGGGAGAGGGAGAGACCCAGTACTTC. It specifies CASSRSAGEGETQYF. The chain joins TRBV2 to TRBJ2-5; 8 bases agree with TRBD2. The CDR3 has 15 amino acids. With 6 bases clipped from V and 4 bases from J, the junction kept 10 bases outside the gene matches. Germline V gene data show CDR1 as SNHLY and CDR2 as FYNNEI.

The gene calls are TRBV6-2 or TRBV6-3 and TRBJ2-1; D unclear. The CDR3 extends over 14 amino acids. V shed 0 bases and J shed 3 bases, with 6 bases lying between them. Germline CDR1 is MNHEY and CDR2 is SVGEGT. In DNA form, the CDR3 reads TGTGCCAGCAGTTACTCGGGCAGCTACAATGAGCAGTTCTTC. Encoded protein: CASSYSGSYNEQFF.

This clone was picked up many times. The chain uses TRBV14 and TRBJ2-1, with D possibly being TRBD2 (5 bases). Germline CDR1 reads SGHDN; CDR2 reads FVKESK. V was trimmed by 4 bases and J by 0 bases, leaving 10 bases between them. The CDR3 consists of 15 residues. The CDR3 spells CASSLGSASYNEQFF. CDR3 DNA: TGTGCCAGCAGCCTAGGGAGCGCCTCCTACAATGAGCAGTTCTTC. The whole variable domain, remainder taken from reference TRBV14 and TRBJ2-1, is EAGVTQFPSHSVIEKGQTVTLRCDPISGHDNLYWYRRVMGKEIKFLLHFVKESKQDESGMPNNRFLAERTGGTYSTLKVQPAELEDSGVYFCASSLGSASYNEQFFGPGTRLTVL.

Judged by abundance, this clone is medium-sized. The CDR3 nucleotides read TGCAGCGTTGAAGAAAGGGGGAGGGCCCCAATGAACACTGAAGCTTTCTTT. Its translation: CSVEERGRAPMNTEAFF. The gene calls are TRBV29-1 and TRBJ1-1; the D gene is possibly TRBD1 (6 bases). This CDR3 comprises 17 residues. V was shortened by 0 bases and J by 0 bases, with 17 bases between the two germline ends. Germline loops: CDR1 SQVTM, CDR2 ANQGSEA. The full variable domain, with the rest looked up from reference TRBV29-1 and TRBJ1-1, is SAVISQKPSRDICQRGTSLTIQCQVDSQVTMMFWYRQQPGQSLTLIATANQGSEATYESGFVIDKFPISRPNLTFSTLTVSNMSPEDSSIYLCSVEERGRAPMNTEAFFGQGTRLTVV.

This chain's CDR3 is CSARDYRDSYNSPLHF. CDR3 nucleotides: TGCAGTGCTAGAGATTACCGGGACTCCTATAATTCACCCCTCCACTTT. This sequence joins TRBV20-1 and TRBJ1-6; no reliable D call. CDR1 DFQATT and CDR2 SNEGSKA come from the germline V gene (reference sequence). V was clipped by 0 bases and J by 0 bases, with 9 bases between them. The CDR3 covers 16 residues.

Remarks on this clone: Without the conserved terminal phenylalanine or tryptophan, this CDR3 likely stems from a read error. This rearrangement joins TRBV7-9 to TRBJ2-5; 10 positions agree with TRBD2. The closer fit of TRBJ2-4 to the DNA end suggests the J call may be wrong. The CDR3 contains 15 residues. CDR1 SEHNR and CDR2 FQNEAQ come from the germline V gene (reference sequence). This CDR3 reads CASSWLAGVVNIQYL. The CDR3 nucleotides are TGTGCCAGCAGCTGGCTAGCGGGAGTTGTGAACATTCAGTACCTC.

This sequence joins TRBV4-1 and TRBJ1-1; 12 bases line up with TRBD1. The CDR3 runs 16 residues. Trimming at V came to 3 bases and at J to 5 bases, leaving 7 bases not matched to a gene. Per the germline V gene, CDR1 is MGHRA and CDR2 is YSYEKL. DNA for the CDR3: TGCGCCAGCAGCCAGGGGACAGGGGGCGGTGTTACTGAAGCTTTCTTT. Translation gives CASSQGTGGGVTEAFF.

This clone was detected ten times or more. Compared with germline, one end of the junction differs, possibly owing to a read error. Written as DNA, the CDR3 is TGTGCTAGCAGCTTCGGGAACACCTACGAGCAGTACTTC. This translates into CASSFGNTYEQYF. The chain uses TRBV7-7 and TRBJ2-7, with D possibly matching TRBD2 (5 bases). The germline V gene has CDR1 SSHAT and CDR2 FNYEAQ (reference sequence). CDR3 length: 13 residues.